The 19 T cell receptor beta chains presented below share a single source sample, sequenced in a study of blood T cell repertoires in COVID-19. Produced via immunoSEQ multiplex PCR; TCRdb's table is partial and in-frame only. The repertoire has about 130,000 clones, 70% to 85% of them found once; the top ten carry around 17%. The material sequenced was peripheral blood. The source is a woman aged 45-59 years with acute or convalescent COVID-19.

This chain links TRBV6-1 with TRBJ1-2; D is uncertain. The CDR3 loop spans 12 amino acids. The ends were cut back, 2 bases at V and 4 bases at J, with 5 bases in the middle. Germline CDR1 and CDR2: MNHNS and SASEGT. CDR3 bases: TGTGCCAGCAGTGAATCCAGCTATGGCTACACCTTC. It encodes CASSESSYGYTF.

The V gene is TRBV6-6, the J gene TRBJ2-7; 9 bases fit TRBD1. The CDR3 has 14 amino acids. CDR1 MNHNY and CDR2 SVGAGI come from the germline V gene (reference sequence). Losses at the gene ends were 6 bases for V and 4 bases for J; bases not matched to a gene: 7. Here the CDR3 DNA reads TGTGCCAGCAGGTCCGGGACAGGGCTGTACGAGCAGTACTTC. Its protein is CASRSGTGLYEQYF.

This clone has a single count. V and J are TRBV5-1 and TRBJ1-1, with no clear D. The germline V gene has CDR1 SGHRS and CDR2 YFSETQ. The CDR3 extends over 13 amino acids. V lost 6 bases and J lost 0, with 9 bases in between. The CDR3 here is CASKREVNTEAFF. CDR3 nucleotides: TGCGCCAGCAAGAGGGAGGTGAACACTGAAGCTTTCTTT.

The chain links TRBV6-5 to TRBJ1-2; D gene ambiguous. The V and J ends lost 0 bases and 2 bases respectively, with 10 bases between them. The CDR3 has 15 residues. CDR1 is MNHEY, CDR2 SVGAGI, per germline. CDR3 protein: CASSYSGVGNYGYTF. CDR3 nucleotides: TGTGCCAGCAGTTACTCGGGAGTAGGGAACTATGGCTACACCTTC.

The CDR3: CASSQRTSGVENEQFF. In DNA form, the CDR3 reads TGCGCCAGCAGCCAACGGACTAGCGGGGTGGAAAATGAGCAGTTCTTC. The rearrangement uses TRBV4-1 and TRBJ2-1, with 12 nucleotides matching TRBD2. The CDR3 consists of 16 residues. Looked up from germline, CDR1 is MGHRA and CDR2 is YSYEKL. The V gene end was trimmed by 2 bases and the J gene end by 7 bases; junction bases not matched to a gene: 6.

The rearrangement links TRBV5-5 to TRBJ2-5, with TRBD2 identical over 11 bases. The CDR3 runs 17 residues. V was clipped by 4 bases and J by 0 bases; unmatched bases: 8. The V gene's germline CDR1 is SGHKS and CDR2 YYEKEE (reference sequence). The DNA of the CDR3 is TGTGCCAGCAGCCCCCCAATAGCGGGGGGGCACCAAGAGACCCAGTACTTC. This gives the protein CASSPPIAGGHQETQYF.

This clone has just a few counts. The chain's CDR3 is CSASSGGTLEQYF. CDR3 nucleotide sequence: TGCAGTGCTAGTAGCGGGGGGACCCTCGAGCAGTACTTC. This chain joins TRBV20-1 and TRBJ2-7; 10 nucleotides agree with TRBD2. The CDR3 is 13 amino acids. Per germline, CDR1 DFQATT and CDR2 SNEGSKA (reference sequence). Unmatched junction bases numbered 5, after V lost 3 bases and J lost 6 bases.

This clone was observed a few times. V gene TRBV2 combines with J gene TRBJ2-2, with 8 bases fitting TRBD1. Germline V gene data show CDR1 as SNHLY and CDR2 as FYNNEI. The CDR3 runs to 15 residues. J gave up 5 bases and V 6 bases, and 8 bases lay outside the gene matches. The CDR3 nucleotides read TGTGCCAGCAGGCCCGCCAGGGGGCAAACCGGGGAGCTGTTTTTT. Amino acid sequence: CASRPARGQTGELFF.

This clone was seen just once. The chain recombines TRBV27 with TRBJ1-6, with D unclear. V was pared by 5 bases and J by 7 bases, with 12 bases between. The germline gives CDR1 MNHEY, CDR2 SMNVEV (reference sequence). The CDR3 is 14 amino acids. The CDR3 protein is CASSPQSLNSPLHF. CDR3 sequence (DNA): TGTGCCAGCAGTCCACAGTCTTTAAATTCACCCCTCCACTTT.

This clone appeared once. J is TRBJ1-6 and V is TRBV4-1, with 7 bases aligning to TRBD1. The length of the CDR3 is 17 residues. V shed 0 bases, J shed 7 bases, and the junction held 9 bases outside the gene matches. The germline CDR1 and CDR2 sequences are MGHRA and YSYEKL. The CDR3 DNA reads TGCGCCAGCAGCCAAGATCCCCTACAGGGGCAGAATTCACCCCTCCACTTT. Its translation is CASSQDPLQGQNSPLHF.

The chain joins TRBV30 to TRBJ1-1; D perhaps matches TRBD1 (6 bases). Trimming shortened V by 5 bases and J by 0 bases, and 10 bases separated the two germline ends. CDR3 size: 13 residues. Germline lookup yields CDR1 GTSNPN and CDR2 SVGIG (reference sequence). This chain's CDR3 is CAWDRNMNTEAFF. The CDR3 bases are TGTGCCTGGGACAGGAACATGAACACTGAAGCTTTCTTT.

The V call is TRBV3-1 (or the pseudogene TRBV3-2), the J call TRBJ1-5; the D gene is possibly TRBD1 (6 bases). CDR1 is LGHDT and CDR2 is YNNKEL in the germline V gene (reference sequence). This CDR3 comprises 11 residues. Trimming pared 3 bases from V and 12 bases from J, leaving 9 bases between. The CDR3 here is CASSQGDIQHF. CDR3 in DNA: TGTGCCAGCAGCCAGGGGGACATCCAGCATTTT.

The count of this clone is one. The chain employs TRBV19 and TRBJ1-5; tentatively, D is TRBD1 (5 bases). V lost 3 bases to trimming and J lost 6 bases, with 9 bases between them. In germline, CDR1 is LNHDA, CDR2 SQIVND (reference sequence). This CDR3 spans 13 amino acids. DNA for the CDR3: TGTGCCAGTAGTATCGACAGCCGTCAGCCCCAGCATTTT. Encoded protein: CASSIDSRQPQHF.

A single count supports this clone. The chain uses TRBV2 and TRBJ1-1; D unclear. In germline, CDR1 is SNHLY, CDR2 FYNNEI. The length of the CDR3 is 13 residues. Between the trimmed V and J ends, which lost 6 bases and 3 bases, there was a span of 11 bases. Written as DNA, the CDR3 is TGTGCCAGCAGCAGAATTCCTTACACTGAAGCTTTCTTT. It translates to CASSRIPYTEAFF. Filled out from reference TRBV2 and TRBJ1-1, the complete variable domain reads EPEVTQTPSHQVTQMGQEVILRCVPISNHLYFYWYRQILGQKVEFLVSFYNNEISEKSEIFDDQFSVERPDGSNFTLKIRSTKLEDSAMYFCASSRIPYTEAFFGQGTRLTVV.

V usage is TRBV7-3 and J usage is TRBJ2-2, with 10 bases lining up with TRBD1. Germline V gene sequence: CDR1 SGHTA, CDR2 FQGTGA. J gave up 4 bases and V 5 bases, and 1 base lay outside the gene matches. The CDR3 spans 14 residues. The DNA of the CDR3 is TGTGCCAGCAGCCGGACAGGGGGCACCGGGGAGCTGTTTTTT. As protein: CASSRTGGTGELFF.

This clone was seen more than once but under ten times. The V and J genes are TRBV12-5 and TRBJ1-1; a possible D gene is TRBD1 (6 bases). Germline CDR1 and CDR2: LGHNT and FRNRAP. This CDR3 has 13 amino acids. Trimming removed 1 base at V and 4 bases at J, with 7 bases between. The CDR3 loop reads CASGLGRGTEAFF. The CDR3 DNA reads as TGTGCTAGTGGTTTGGGCAGGGGCACTGAAGCTTTCTTT. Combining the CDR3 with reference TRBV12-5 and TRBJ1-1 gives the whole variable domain DARVTQTPRHKVTEMGQEVTMRCQPILGHNTVFWYRQTMMQGLELLAYFRNRAPLDDSGMPKDRFSAEMPDATLATLKIQPSEPRDSAVYFCASGLGRGTEAFFGQGTRLTVV.

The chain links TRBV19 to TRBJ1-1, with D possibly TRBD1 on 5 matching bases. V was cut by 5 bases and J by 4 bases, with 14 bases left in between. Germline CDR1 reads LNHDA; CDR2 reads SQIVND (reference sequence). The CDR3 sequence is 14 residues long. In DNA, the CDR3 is TGTGCCAGTAGTGAACAGGCTTCAGGCACTGAAGCTTTCTTT. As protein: CASSEQASGTEAFF.

The CDR3 DNA follows: TGTGCCAGCAGCTTGGCCCCAGGCTCCTATAATTCACCCCTCCACTTT. Translated: CASSLAPGSYNSPLHF. The rearrangement joins TRBV5-4 to TRBJ1-6; no definite D call. Germline CDR1 reads SGHNT; CDR2 reads YYREEE (reference sequence). V lost 0 bases and J lost 0, with 7 bases in between. This CDR3 spans 16 amino acids.

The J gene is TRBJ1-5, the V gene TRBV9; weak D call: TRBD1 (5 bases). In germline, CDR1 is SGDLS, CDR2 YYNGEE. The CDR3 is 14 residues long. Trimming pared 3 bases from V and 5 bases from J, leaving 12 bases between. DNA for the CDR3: TGTGCCAGCAGCGGAGGGAGGGGAGATCAGCCCCAGCATTTT. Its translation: CASSGGRGDQPQHF. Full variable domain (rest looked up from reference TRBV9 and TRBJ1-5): DSGVTQTPKHLITATGQRVTLRCSPRSGDLSVYWYQQSLDQGLQFLIQYYNGEERAKGNILERFSAQQFPDLHSELNLSSLELGDSALYFCASSGGRGDQPQHFGDGTRLSIL.